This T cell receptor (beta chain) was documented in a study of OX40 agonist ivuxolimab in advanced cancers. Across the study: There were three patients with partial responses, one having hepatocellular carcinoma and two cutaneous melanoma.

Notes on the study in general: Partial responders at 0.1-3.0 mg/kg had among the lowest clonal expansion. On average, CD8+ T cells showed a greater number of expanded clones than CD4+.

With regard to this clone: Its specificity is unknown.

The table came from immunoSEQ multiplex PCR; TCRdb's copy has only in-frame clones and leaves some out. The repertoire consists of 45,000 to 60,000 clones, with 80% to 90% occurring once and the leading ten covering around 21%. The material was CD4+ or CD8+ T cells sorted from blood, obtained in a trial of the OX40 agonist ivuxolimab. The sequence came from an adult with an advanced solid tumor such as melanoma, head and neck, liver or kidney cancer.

The CDR3 DNA sequence: TGTGCCAGCAGTTTAATGCCGGGGTCCTACGAGCAGTACTTC. Protein: CASSLMPGSYEQYF. V gene TRBV27 combines with J gene TRBJ2-7, with D possibly TRBD2 on 5 matching bases. Germline V gene data show CDR1 as MNHEY and CDR2 as SMNVEV (reference sequence). Between the trimmed V and J ends, which lost 2 bases and 1 base, there was a span of 9 bases. The CDR3 loop spans 14 amino acids.